This T cell receptor beta chain was profiled in a study of post-analysis software for immune sequencing data. Prepared libraries of TCR beta cDNA carried unique molecular identifiers. One entry per CDR3 protein results from TCRdb running MiXCR on the PCR reads. The sample consists of about 800,000 distinct CDR3 sequences, about 27% of them appearing once. Per the germline V gene, CDR1 is LGHNA and CDR2 is YNFKEQ. The CDR3 covers 16 residues. On this clonotype: Its antigen remains unknown.

Whole-study findings and limits: Included in a set of about 5 TRBV segments more frequent in patients than controls were TRBV5-6, TRBV5-1 and TRBV20-1. Samples from one preparation batch, clustered by F measure, grouped strongly together. Compared with controls, patients showed significantly lower normalized Chao1 diversity.

This receptor was obtained from a girl aged 5-17 years with multiple sclerosis. The sequenced sample consisted of blood. The chain combines TRBV4-2 with TRBJ2-7; 8 nucleotides line up with TRBD2. The DNA end is a closer match to TRBJ2-4, so the J assignment may be wrong. This CDR3 reads CASSRMGLDFTYIQYF. For the CDR3, the DNA is TGTGCCAGCAGTAGGATGGGACTAGATTTTACTTACATTCAGTACTTC.